Listed below are T cell receptor beta chains from one sample, sequenced in a study of cytomegalovirus exposure and HLA in healthy donors. Repertoires were generated with immunoSEQ multiplex PCR, while TCRdb's copy carries only in-frame clones and drops some. The table lists around 110,000 clones, approximately 80% of them singletons. The sample consisted of PBMCs. These receptors came from a woman younger than 30 in good health and CMV-seropositive. Both conserved end residues are part of each CDR3. The order of the fields is D gene, V gene, J gene, clone size, CDR3 DNA, CDR3 protein. The D gene is left open where the match is weak. The size field is filled for only some rows; it gives once, few, many or a size class.

d_gene: -
v_gene: TRBV6-5
j_gene: TRBJ1-5
abundance: -
CDR3nt: TGTGCCAGCAGCTATGGACAACGCAATCAGCCCCAGCATTTT
CDR3aa: CASSYGQRNQPQHF

d_gene: -
v_gene: TRBV28
j_gene: TRBJ2-6
abundance: -
CDR3nt: TGTGCCAGCAGACCGGGGGTCTCTGGGGCCAACGTCCTGACTTTC
CDR3aa: CASRPGVSGANVLTF

d_gene: -
v_gene: TRBV6-5
j_gene: TRBJ2-7
abundance: -
CDR3nt: TGTGCCAGCACCGAGGAAAGCTCCTACGAGCAGTACTTC
CDR3aa: CASTEESSYEQYF

d_gene: TRBD2
v_gene: TRBV5-1
j_gene: TRBJ2-1
abundance: -
CDR3nt: TGCGCCAGCAGCTTAGGAGCGGGAGAGGTCCATGAGCAGTTCTTC
CDR3aa: CASSLGAGEVHEQFF

d_gene: TRBD1
v_gene: TRBV20-1
j_gene: TRBJ2-7
abundance: few
CDR3nt: TGCAGTGCTCCACAGGGGGGCGAGCAGTACTTC
CDR3aa: CSAPQGGEQYF

d_gene: TRBD1
v_gene: TRBV7-3
j_gene: TRBJ2-1
abundance: -
CDR3nt: TGTACCAGCAGCTTAACGGACAGGGGGGGGAATGAGCAGTTCTTC
CDR3aa: CTSSLTDRGGNEQFF

d_gene: -
v_gene: TRBV7-9
j_gene: TRBJ2-3
abundance: -
CDR3nt: TGTGCCAGCAGCTTCCAGCGGGCCTCTAGCACAGATACGCAGTATTTT
CDR3aa: CASSFQRASSTDTQYF

d_gene: -
v_gene: TRBV19
j_gene: TRBJ2-7
abundance: -
CDR3nt: TGTGCCAGTAGTATAGACAGATCCTACGAGCAGTACTTC
CDR3aa: CASSIDRSYEQYF

d_gene: -
v_gene: TRBV11-2
j_gene: TRBJ1-1
abundance: -
CDR3nt: TGTGCCAGCAGCAAAAGGAGTTTAGTGAACACTGAAGCTTTCTTT
CDR3aa: CASSKRSLVNTEAFF

d_gene: -
v_gene: TRBV4-2
j_gene: TRBJ1-1
abundance: -
CDR3nt: TGTGCCAGCAGCCAAGTGGCGGGATTCACTTACCCGAACACTGAAGCTTTCTTT
CDR3aa: CASSQVAGFTYPNTEAFF

d_gene: TRBD2
v_gene: TRBV2
j_gene: TRBJ2-2
abundance: few
CDR3nt: TGTGCCAGCAGACTACTAGCGGGGACGAACACCGGGGAGCTGTTTTTT
CDR3aa: CASRLLAGTNTGELFF

d_gene: TRBD2
v_gene: TRBV25-1
j_gene: TRBJ2-1
abundance: -
CDR3nt: TGTGCCAGCAGCTTAGCGGGAGGGCCACGGGATGAGCAGTTCTTC
CDR3aa: CASSLAGGPRDEQFF

d_gene: TRBD2
v_gene: TRBV6-5
j_gene: TRBJ2-1
abundance: -
CDR3nt: TGTGCCAGCAGTTTGACTAGCTTCTCCTACAATGAGCAGTTCTTC
CDR3aa: CASSLTSFSYNEQFF

d_gene: TRBD1
v_gene: TRBV27
j_gene: TRBJ2-7
abundance: -
CDR3nt: TGTGCCAGCGGATTACAGGGGGCGGCCTACGAGCAGTGCTTC
CDR3aa: CASGLQGAAYEQCF

d_gene: TRBD2
v_gene: TRBV6-1
j_gene: TRBJ2-5
abundance: -
CDR3nt: TGTGCCAGCAGTGCGACTAGCGGGTACCAAGAGACCCAGTACTTC
CDR3aa: CASSATSGYQETQYF

d_gene: TRBD1
v_gene: TRBV5-1
j_gene: TRBJ1-2
abundance: -
CDR3nt: TGCGCCAGCAGCCAAGGACAGGGTAAGGTAAGGTATGGCTACACCTTC
CDR3aa: CASSQGQGKVRYGYTF

d_gene: -
v_gene: TRBV10-3
j_gene: TRBJ1-4
abundance: -
CDR3nt: TGTGCCATCAGTGAAGGGCCGGAATGGGCCGGAGGAGTACTGTTTTTT
CDR3aa: CAISEGPEWAGGVLFF

d_gene: -
v_gene: TRBV4-1
j_gene: TRBJ2-6
abundance: -
CDR3nt: TGCGCCAGCAGCCAAGAGAGAACAGCCTACATCTCTGGGGCCAACGTCCTGACTTTC
CDR3aa: CASSQERTAYISGANVLTF

d_gene: TRBD1
v_gene: TRBV7-9
j_gene: TRBJ1-1
abundance: -
CDR3nt: TGTGCCAGCAGCTTAGAAGCAGGGGGAACTGAAGCTTTCTTT
CDR3aa: CASSLEAGGTEAFF

d_gene: -
v_gene: TRBV28
j_gene: TRBJ2-7
abundance: -
CDR3nt: TGTGCCAGCAGTAGTTTGGAGGGGTCGGACGAGCAGTACTTC
CDR3aa: CASSSLEGSDEQYF

d_gene: TRBD2
v_gene: TRBV28
j_gene: TRBJ2-7
abundance: -
CDR3nt: TGTGCCAGCAGATCGGGTACTAGCGGGTTCTACGAGCAGTACTTC
CDR3aa: CASRSGTSGFYEQYF

d_gene: -
v_gene: TRBV11-3
j_gene: TRBJ2-2
abundance: -
CDR3nt: TGTGCCAGCAGCCCAGGAGGGTACACCGGGGAGCTGTTTTTT
CDR3aa: CASSPGGYTGELFF

d_gene: -
v_gene: TRBV19
j_gene: TRBJ2-5
abundance: -
CDR3nt: TGTGCCAGTAGCGACGGGTCTTGGGGCCGAGAGACCCAGTACTTC
CDR3aa: CASSDGSWGRETQYF

d_gene: TRBD2
v_gene: TRBV4-1
j_gene: TRBJ2-7
abundance: -
CDR3nt: TGCGCCAGCAGGTACACTAGCGGGAGTTACGAGCAGTACTTC
CDR3aa: CASRYTSGSYEQYF

d_gene: -
v_gene: TRBV9
j_gene: TRBJ1-2
abundance: few
CDR3nt: TGTGCCAGCAGCCACCGACGACGGGGCTATGGCTACACCTTC
CDR3aa: CASSHRRRGYGYTF

d_gene: TRBD2
v_gene: TRBV4-2
j_gene: TRBJ2-7
abundance: -
CDR3nt: TGTGCCAGCAGCCAAGACGGGACTAGGTTCTACGAGCAGTACTTC
CDR3aa: CASSQDGTRFYEQYF

d_gene: -
v_gene: TRBV7-9
j_gene: TRBJ1-4
abundance: -
CDR3nt: TGTGCCAGCAGCTTAGGCAGGGGCGGGTTTGCAACTAATGAAAAACTGTTTTTT
CDR3aa: CASSLGRGGFATNEKLFF

d_gene: -
v_gene: TRBV15
j_gene: TRBJ2-7
abundance: -
CDR3nt: TGTGCCACCAGCAGATTGACAGGCGGTAAGAACTACGAGCAGTACTTC
CDR3aa: CATSRLTGGKNYEQYF